This T cell receptor (beta chain) was obtained from a study of cytotoxic CD8 clonotypes in ibrutinib-treated CLL. Germline V gene lookup returns CDR1 ENHRY and CDR2 SYGVKD. V lost 6 bases and J lost 1; bases outside the gene matches: 1. The CDR3 has 13 residues. Study-wide results and caveats: Public clonotypes were seen rarely and were contracted or stable on treatment. Baseline levels of clonality went above those of age-matched healthy donors and moved with circulating CD8+ T-cell counts. Timing of sampling differed between sustained-remission and progressing patients.

Produced via immunoSEQ multiplex PCR; TCRdb's table is partial and in-frame only. The table includes about 200,000 clones, 75% to 80% detected once. This clone appeared a single time. The antigen remains undetermined. This sequence originates from a human donor with chronic lymphocytic leukemia. V and J are TRBV10-3 and TRBJ2-3; the match to TRBD2 covers 7 bases. The sequences come from PBMCs, collected after 12 months of ibrutinib treatment. The CDR3 nucleotides are TGTGCCATCAGGCTAGCGGGCACAGATACGCAGTATTTT. It translates to CAIRLAGTDTQYF.